Detailed here is one TCR beta chain. The antigen is undetermined. Other nucleotide sequences from this sample produce the same CDR3. Sequencing was performed with immunoSEQ multiplex PCR; in TCRdb, only in-frame clones are kept and a portion is missing. Here the sample spans approximately 2.1 million clones, 90% to 95% being singletons. The data originate from a study of shared clonotypes between healthy human individuals. Study-level findings and limits: Several donors shared about 5% of their naive CD4 clonotypes.

The length of the CDR3 is 14 residues. Per the germline V gene, CDR1 is SEHNR and CDR2 is FQNEAQ (reference sequence). V gave up 5 bases and J gave up 2 bases; unmatched junction bases: 6. The investigators split CD4+ cells into a CD45RA+ naive subset and a CD45RA-negative memory subset. The genes are TRBV7-9 and TRBJ2-7; TRBD1 agrees at 7 bases. The sequenced sample consisted of naive CD4+ T cells from PBMCs. Subset meaning: CD45RA+ positively selected. The receptor comes from a man younger than 35 in good health. Some clones in this sample may be carry-over from other donors' samples. In DNA, the CDR3 is TGTGCCAGCAGCCTGAGACAGGGACCCTACGAGCAGTACTTC. Translating it yields CASSLRQGPYEQYF.